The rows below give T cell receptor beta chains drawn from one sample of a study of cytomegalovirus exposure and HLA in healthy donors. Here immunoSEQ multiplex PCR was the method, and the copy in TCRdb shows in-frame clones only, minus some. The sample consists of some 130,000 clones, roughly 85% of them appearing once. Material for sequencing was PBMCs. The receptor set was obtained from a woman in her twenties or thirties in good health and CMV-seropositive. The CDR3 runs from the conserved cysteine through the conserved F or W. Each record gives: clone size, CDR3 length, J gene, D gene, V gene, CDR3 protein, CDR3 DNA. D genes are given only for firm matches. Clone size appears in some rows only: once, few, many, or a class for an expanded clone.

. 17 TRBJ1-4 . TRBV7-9 CASSRFLTSREYEKLFF TGTGCCAGCAGCCGCTTTCTTACAAGTAGGGAGTACGAAAAACTGTTTTTT
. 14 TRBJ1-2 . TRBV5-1 CASSFTPGNYGYTF TGCGCCAGCAGCTTTACCCCGGGGAACTATGGCTACACCTTC
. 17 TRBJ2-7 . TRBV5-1 CASSLRPLGTSSYEQYF TGCGCCAGCAGCTTGCGACCCCTCGGGACTTCCTCCTACGAGCAGTACTTC
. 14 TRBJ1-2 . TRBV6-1 CASSEDRQIYGYTF TGTGCCAGCAGTGAAGACAGGCAGATCTATGGCTACACCTTC
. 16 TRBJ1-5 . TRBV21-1 CASSPGGDYSNQPQHF TGTGCCAGCAGTCCTGGAGGGGATTATAGCAATCAGCCCCAGCATTTT
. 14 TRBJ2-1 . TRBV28 CASSLPQQYNEQFF TGTGCCAGCAGTTTACCTCAACAATACAATGAGCAGTTCTTC
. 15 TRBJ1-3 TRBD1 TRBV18 CASSPRQGAGNTIYF TGTGCCAGCTCACCAAGACAGGGCGCTGGAAACACCATATATTTT
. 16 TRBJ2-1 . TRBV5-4 CASSLVGVSNYNEQFF TGTGCCAGCAGCTTGGTGGGAGTCTCGAACTACAATGAGCAGTTCTTC
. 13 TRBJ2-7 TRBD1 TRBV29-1 CSVGTGASYEQYF TGCAGCGTTGGGACAGGGGCCTCCTACGAGCAGTACTTC
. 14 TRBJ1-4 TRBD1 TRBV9 CASSAQGANEKLFF TGTGCCAGCAGCGCACAGGGGGCCAATGAAAAACTGTTTTTT
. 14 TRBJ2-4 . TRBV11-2 CASSFRGKQNIQYF TGTGCCAGCAGCTTTCGGGGAAAGCAAAACATTCAGTACTTC
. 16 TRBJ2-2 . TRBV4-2 CASSYGRGMDTGELFF TGTGCCAGCAGTTACGGCCGGGGGATGGACACCGGGGAGCTGTTTTTT
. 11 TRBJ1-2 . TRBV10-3 CAIGEGGGYTF TGTGCCATCGGGGAAGGGGGTGGCTACACCTTC
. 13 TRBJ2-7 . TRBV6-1 CASQALSPYEQYF TGTGCCAGCCAGGCATTGTCGCCCTACGAGCAGTACTTC
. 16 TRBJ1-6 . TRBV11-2 CASSTLWGGTDSPLHF TGTGCCAGCAGCACCCTCTGGGGGGGTACGGATTCACCCCTCCACTTT
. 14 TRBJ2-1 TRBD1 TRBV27 CASRPFGQGDEQFF TGTGCCAGCAGACCCTTCGGACAGGGGGATGAGCAGTTCTTC
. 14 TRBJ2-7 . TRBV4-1 CASSHLGGTYEQYF TGCGCCAGCAGCCACTTAGGCGGAACCTACGAGCAGTACTTC
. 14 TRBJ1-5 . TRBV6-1 CASSDAGLGQPQHF TGTGCCAGCAGTGATGCAGGGTTGGGTCAGCCCCAGCATTTT
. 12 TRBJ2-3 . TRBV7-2 CASSSRADTQYF TGTGCCAGCAGCTCCAGGGCAGATACGCAGTATTTT
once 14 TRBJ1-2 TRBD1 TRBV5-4 CASSYWTGNYGYTF TGTGCCAGCAGCTACTGGACAGGGAACTATGGCTACACCTTC
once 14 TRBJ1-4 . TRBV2 CAGREGATNEKLFF TGTGCCGGCAGGGAAGGGGCCACTAATGAAAAACTGTTTTTT
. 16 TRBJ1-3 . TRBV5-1 CASSLQAQSSGNTIYF TGCGCCAGCAGCTTGCAGGCCCAGAGCTCTGGAAACACCATATATTTT
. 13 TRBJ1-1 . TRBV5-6 CVSTRGGVTEAFF TGTGTCAGCACCAGAGGGGGGGTAACTGAAGCTTTCTTT
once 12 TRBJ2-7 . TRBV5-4 CASSQGSYEQYF TGTGCCAGCAGCCAGGGAAGTTACGAGCAGTACTTC
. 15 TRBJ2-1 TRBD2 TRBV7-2 CASSPWGTSGGEQFF TGTGCCAGCAGTCCCTGGGGGACTAGCGGTGGTGAGCAGTTCTTC
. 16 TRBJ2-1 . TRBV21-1 CASSVRSGRAGNEQFF TGTGCCAGCAGCGTCCGTAGCGGGAGGGCCGGGAATGAGCAGTTCTTC
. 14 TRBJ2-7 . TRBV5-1 CASSFPGPENEQYF TGCGCCAGCAGCTTCCCGGGTCCCGAGAACGAGCAGTACTTC
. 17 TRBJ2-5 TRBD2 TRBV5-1 CASSWGVVKRGQETQYF TGCGCCAGCAGCTGGGGGGTTGTGAAGCGGGGGCAAGAGACCCAGTACTTC
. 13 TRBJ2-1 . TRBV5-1 CASSPEGYNEQFF TGCGCCAGCAGTCCCGAGGGTTACAATGAGCAGTTCTTC
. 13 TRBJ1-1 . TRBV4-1 CASSQDRQTQAFF TGCGCCAGCAGCCAAGATCGACAGACCCAAGCTTTCTTT
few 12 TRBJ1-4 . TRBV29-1 CSGTQGYEKLFF TGCAGCGGTACCCAGGGCTACGAAAAACTGTTTTTT
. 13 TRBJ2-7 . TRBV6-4 CASTGTGRLEQYF TGTGCCAGCACCGGGACTGGGCGGCTCGAGCAGTACTTC
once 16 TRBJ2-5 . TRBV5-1 CASSLVSGSFQETQYF TGCGCCAGCAGCTTGGTTTCCGGGTCCTTTCAAGAGACCCAGTACTTC
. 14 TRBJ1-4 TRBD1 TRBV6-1 CASSVGQINEKLFF TGTGCCAGCAGTGTGGGACAGATTAATGAAAAACTGTTTTTT
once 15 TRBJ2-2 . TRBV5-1 CASSFDRTNTGELFF TGCGCCAGCAGCTTCGACAGGACGAACACCGGGGAGCTGTTTTTT
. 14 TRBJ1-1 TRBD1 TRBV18 CASSPGQGYTEAFF TGTGCCAGCTCACCCGGACAGGGTTATACTGAAGCTTTCTTT
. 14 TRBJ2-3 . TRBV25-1 CASSVGMGADTQYF TGTGCCAGCAGTGTGGGCATGGGCGCAGATACGCAGTATTTT
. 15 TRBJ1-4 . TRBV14 CASSPRRATNEKLFF TGTGCCAGCAGCCCTCGACGGGCAACTAATGAAAAACTGTTTTTT
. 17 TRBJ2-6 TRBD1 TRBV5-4 CASSLGQGKSGANVLTF TGTGCCAGCAGCTTAGGACAGGGAAAGTCTGGGGCCAACGTCCTGACTTTC
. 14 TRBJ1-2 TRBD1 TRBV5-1 CASSPGQGSDGYTF TGCGCCAGCAGCCCTGGACAGGGGAGTGATGGCTACACCTTC
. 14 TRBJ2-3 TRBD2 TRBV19 CASSMGRESDTQYF TGTGCCAGTAGTATGGGGCGGGAGTCAGATACGCAGTATTTT